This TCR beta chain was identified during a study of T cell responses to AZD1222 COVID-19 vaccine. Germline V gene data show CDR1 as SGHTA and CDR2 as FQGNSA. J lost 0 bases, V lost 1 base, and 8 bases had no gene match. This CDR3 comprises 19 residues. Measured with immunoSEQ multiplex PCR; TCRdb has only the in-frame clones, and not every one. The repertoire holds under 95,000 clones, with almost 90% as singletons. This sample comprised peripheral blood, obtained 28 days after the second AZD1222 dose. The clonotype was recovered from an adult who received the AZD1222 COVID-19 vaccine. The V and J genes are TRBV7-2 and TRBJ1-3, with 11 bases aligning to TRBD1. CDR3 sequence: CASSLDQGQGAFSGNTIYF. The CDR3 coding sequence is TGTGCCAGCAGCTTAGATCAAGGACAGGGGGCCTTCTCTGGAAACACCATATATTTT.